This T cell receptor beta chain stems from a study of blood T cells in healthy people across ages. Overall study results and limits: Expanded clonotype changes were possibly confounded by unknown donor CMV status.

The authors ran a second PCR of about 6 to 11 cycles using a sample-barcoded 5' primer and a J-beta primer mix. In TCRdb, the 5' RACE reads were re-called with MiXCR into one record per CDR3 protein. The sample has under 800,000 distinct CDR3 sequences, about 42% seen once. Germline lookup yields CDR1 KGHSH and CDR2 LQKENI. Trimming took 0 bases from V and 3 from J, leaving 5 bases between them. This CDR3 is built from 13 residues. Concerning this clonotype itself: Its antigen is undetermined.

The sample was blood. The V gene is TRBV18, the J gene TRBJ2-5; D uncertain. The receptor comes from a woman in her sixties in good health. For the CDR3, the DNA is TGTGCCAGCTCACCACCGGGTGAAGAGACCCAGTACTTC. This sequence encodes CASSPPGEETQYF. Full variable domain (rest looked up from reference TRBV18 and TRBJ2-5): NAGVMQNPRHLVRRRGQEARLRCSPMKGHSHVYWYRQLPEEGLKFMVYLQKENIIDESGMPKERFSAEFPKEGPSILRIQQVVRGDSAAYFCASSPPGEETQYFGPGTRLLVL.